Listed below are T cell receptor beta chains from one sample, sequenced in a study of cytotoxic CD8 clonotypes in ibrutinib-treated CLL. Libraries were prepared by immunoSEQ multiplex PCR; TCRdb keeps only in-frame clonotypes and omits some of them. The table has tens of thousands of clones, about 70% seen once; the top ten hold about 30%. The sequences come from PBMCs, collected after 24 months of ibrutinib treatment. The receptors were sampled from a human donor with chronic lymphocytic leukemia. Both conserved end residues are part of each CDR3. A D gene is named only where the DNA matches it firmly. Size is stated for part of the rows, as once, few or many counts, or as a class when the clone is expanded.

size: NA; V: TRBV14; D: TRBD2; J: TRBJ2-5; CDR3: CASSQLAGGPMETQYF; DNA: TGTGCCAGCAGCCAGTTAGCGGGGGGGCCCATGGAGACCCAGTACTTC
size: NA; V: TRBV19; D: NA; J: TRBJ1-6; CDR3: CASSMGPGKHNSPLHF; DNA: TGTGCCAGTAGTATGGGGCCAGGGAAACATAATTCACCCCTCCACTTT
size: NA; V: TRBV19; D: TRBD1; J: TRBJ1-2; CDR3: CASWTGYGYTF; DNA: TGTGCCAGTTGGACAGGGTATGGCTACACCTTC
size: NA; V: TRBV13; D: TRBD2; J: TRBJ2-2; CDR3: CASSGTPGLVIPGELFF; DNA: TGTGCCAGCAGCGGGACTCCGGGACTAGTAATCCCCGGGGAGCTGTTTTTT
size: once; V: TRBV9; D: NA; J: TRBJ2-3; CDR3: CASSAGYAGSTDTQYF; DNA: TGTGCCAGCAGCGCAGGGTACGCGGGGAGCACAGATACGCAGTATTTT
size: few; V: TRBV7-9; D: NA; J: TRBJ1-2; CDR3: CASDGEVYGYTF; DNA: TGTGCCAGCGACGGGGAGGTTTATGGCTACACCTTC
size: NA; V: TRBV2; D: TRBD2; J: TRBJ2-2; CDR3: CASSDASGGLGAEELFF; DNA: TGTGCCAGCAGTGATGCTAGCGGGGGCCTTGGGGCAGAGGAGCTGTTTTTT
size: NA; V: TRBV5-1; D: NA; J: TRBJ1-1; CDR3: CASSLVSLNTEAFF; DNA: TGCGCCAGCAGCTTGGTTTCCCTGAACACTGAAGCTTTCTTT
size: NA; V: TRBV10-3; D: TRBD1; J: TRBJ2-7; CDR3: CAISPGGTGVEQYF; DNA: TGTGCCATCTCGCCAGGGGGTACCGGGGTCGAGCAGTACTTC
size: few; V: TRBV5-1; D: NA; J: TRBJ2-5; CDR3: CASSPVVGQKETQYF; DNA: TGCGCCAGCAGCCCCGTCGTAGGACAGAAAGAGACCCAGTACTTC
size: NA; V: TRBV11-1; D: TRBD1; J: TRBJ2-7; CDR3: CASSRDRAYEQYF; DNA: TGTGCCAGCAGCCGAGACAGGGCCTACGAGCAGTACTTC
size: NA; V: TRBV11-3; D: NA; J: TRBJ2-3; CDR3: CASSPGTGEADTQYF; DNA: TGTGCCAGCAGCCCGGGGACTGGGGAGGCGGATACGCAGTATTTT
size: NA; V: TRBV10-3; D: NA; J: TRBJ1-2; CDR3: CAISVISPWRVF; DNA: TGTGCCATCAGTGTGATTAGTCCATGGCGGGTTTTC
size: NA; V: TRBV4-1; D: NA; J: TRBJ1-2; CDR3: CATTGSNYGYTF; DNA: TGCGCTACAACAGGGTCGAACTATGGCTACACCTTC
size: NA; V: TRBV5-4; D: NA; J: TRBJ1-2; CDR3: CASSSDGFGFYTF; DNA: TGTGCCAGCAGTTCGGACGGGTTCGGATTCTACACCTTC
size: NA; V: TRBV5-6; D: NA; J: TRBJ2-7; CDR3: CASSLADKGYEQYF; DNA: TGTGCCAGCAGCTTGGCTGACAAGGGCTACGAGCAGTACTTC
size: NA; V: TRBV10-3; D: TRBD1; J: TRBJ1-1; CDR3: CASGGQGYTEAFF; DNA: TGTGCCAGCGGGGGACAGGGGTACACTGAAGCTTTCTTT
size: few; V: TRBV4-3; D: NA; J: TRBJ1-2; CDR3: CASSQDPGPLWSYTF; DNA: TGCGCCAGCAGCCAAGACCCGGGACCCCTATGGAGCTACACCTTC
size: NA; V: TRBV29-1; D: TRBD1; J: TRBJ1-1; CDR3: CSGRTGMNTEAFF; DNA: TGCAGCGGGCGGACAGGCATGAACACTGAAGCTTTCTTT
size: few; V: TRBV19; D: NA; J: TRBJ1-2; CDR3: CASTILRARYGYTF; DNA: TGTGCCAGTACCATCCTCCGGGCGCGCTATGGCTACACCTTC
size: NA; V: TRBV5-4; D: NA; J: TRBJ2-1; CDR3: CASTPWGRGTSSYNEQFF; DNA: TGTGCCAGCACCCCTTGGGGTCGTGGAACGAGCTCCTACAATGAGCAGTTCTTC
size: NA; V: TRBV29-1; D: NA; J: TRBJ1-2; CDR3: CSVRDSVYGYTF; DNA: TGCAGCGTTCGTGACAGCGTCTATGGCTACACCTTC
size: NA; V: TRBV27; D: TRBD1; J: TRBJ1-2; CDR3: CASRYGQGNGYTF; DNA: TGTGCCAGCAGGTATGGACAGGGGAATGGCTACACCTTC
size: NA; V: TRBV5-1; D: NA; J: TRBJ2-7; CDR3: CASSLGGADEQYF; DNA: TGCGCCAGCAGCTTGGGAGGGGCGGATGAGCAGTACTTC
size: few; V: TRBV2; D: TRBD1; J: TRBJ1-5; CDR3: CASSRQGLGNQPQHF; DNA: TGTGCCAGCAGCAGACAGGGCTTAGGCAATCAGCCCCAGCATTTT
size: NA; V: TRBV13; D: NA; J: TRBJ1-6; CDR3: CASRKGPRQNDNSPLHF; DNA: TGTGCCAGCAGAAAAGGCCCGCGACAGAATGATAATTCACCCCTCCACTTT
size: once; V: TRBV7-9; D: TRBD1; J: TRBJ1-2; CDR3: CASSSQGARGYTF; DNA: TGTGCCAGCAGCTCACAGGGGGCCCGGGGCTACACCTTC
size: NA; V: TRBV11-2; D: NA; J: TRBJ1-5; CDR3: CASSLERSRPQHF; DNA: TGTGCCAGCAGCTTAGAGCGAAGTCGGCCCCAGCATTTT
size: NA; V: TRBV7-6; D: TRBD2; J: TRBJ2-7; CDR3: CASSLWPSGGDEQYF; DNA: TGTGCCAGCAGCTTATGGCCTAGCGGGGGTGACGAGCAGTACTTC
size: NA; V: TRBV5-5; D: TRBD1; J: TRBJ2-2; CDR3: CASSLQGARNTGELFF; DNA: TGTGCCAGCAGCCTACAGGGGGCTAGGAACACCGGGGAGCTGTTTTTT
size: few; V: TRBV4-2; D: NA; J: TRBJ2-2; CDR3: CASSLGWMEDTGELFF; DNA: TGTGCCAGCAGCCTCGGGTGGATGGAGGACACCGGGGAGCTGTTTTTT
size: once; V: TRBV10-3; D: NA; J: TRBJ1-1; CDR3: CATQEGRRNVNTEAFF; DNA: TGTGCCACCCAAGAGGGACGGAGAAATGTGAACACTGAAGCTTTCTTT
size: NA; V: TRBV6-5; D: TRBD1; J: TRBJ1-1; CDR3: CASRGTGETEAFF; DNA: TGTGCCAGCAGGGGGACAGGGGAAACTGAAGCTTTCTTT
size: few; V: TRBV5-1; D: NA; J: TRBJ1-1; CDR3: CASSLGGDLYNTEAFF; DNA: TGCGCCAGCAGCTTGGGAGGGGATCTTTATAACACTGAAGCTTTCTTT
size: NA; V: TRBV15; D: NA; J: TRBJ2-5; CDR3: CATSRVLNGETQYF; DNA: TGTGCCACCAGCAGAGTACTAAACGGTGAGACCCAGTACTTC
size: NA; V: TRBV10-3; D: NA; J: TRBJ1-4; CDR3: CAISNGAPDEKLFF; DNA: TGTGCCATCAGTAATGGGGCCCCAGATGAAAAACTGTTTTTT
size: many; V: TRBV7-9; D: TRBD2; J: TRBJ2-5; CDR3: CASSDPAGEVNF; DNA: TGTGCCAGCAGCGACCCTGCGGGGGAGGTGAACTTC
size: few; V: TRBV27; D: NA; J: TRBJ2-1; CDR3: CASKRNSYNEQFF; DNA: TGTGCCAGCAAGCGGAACTCCTACAATGAGCAGTTCTTC
size: NA; V: TRBV6-1; D: NA; J: TRBJ1-4; CDR3: CASSAGPVISTNEKLFF; DNA: TGTGCCAGCAGTGCGGGACCGGTGATATCAACTAATGAAAAACTGTTTTTT
size: once; V: TRBV5-6; D: NA; J: TRBJ2-1; CDR3: CASSPGLGDEQFF; DNA: TGTGCCAGCAGCCCGGGATTAGGGGATGAGCAGTTCTTC
size: NA; V: TRBV19; D: NA; J: TRBJ1-4; CDR3: CASSIRGSGNEKLFF; DNA: TGTGCCAGTAGTATAAGAGGGAGCGGGAATGAAAAACTGTTTTTT
size: NA; V: TRBV5-5; D: NA; J: TRBJ2-1; CDR3: CASSSRDNLWEQFF; DNA: TGTGCCAGCAGCTCTCGGGACAATCTTTGGGAGCAGTTCTTC
size: NA; V: TRBV11-2; D: TRBD2; J: TRBJ2-3; CDR3: CASSLDRGGLDTQYF; DNA: TGTGCCAGCAGCTTAGATCGGGGGGGGCTAGATACGCAGTATTTT
size: few; V: TRBV19; D: TRBD1; J: TRBJ1-5; CDR3: CASSKGQGAYQPQHF; DNA: TGTGCCAGTAGTAAGGGACAGGGGGCTTATCAGCCCCAGCATTTT
size: NA; V: TRBV7-6; D: NA; J: TRBJ1-5; CDR3: CASSGQGGSNQPQHF; DNA: TGTGCCAGCAGCGGCCAAGGTGGAAGCAATCAGCCCCAGCATTTT
size: NA; V: TRBV27; D: TRBD1; J: TRBJ1-2; CDR3: CASSSQGAHGYTF; DNA: TGTGCCAGCAGTTCACAGGGGGCGCACGGCTACACCTTC